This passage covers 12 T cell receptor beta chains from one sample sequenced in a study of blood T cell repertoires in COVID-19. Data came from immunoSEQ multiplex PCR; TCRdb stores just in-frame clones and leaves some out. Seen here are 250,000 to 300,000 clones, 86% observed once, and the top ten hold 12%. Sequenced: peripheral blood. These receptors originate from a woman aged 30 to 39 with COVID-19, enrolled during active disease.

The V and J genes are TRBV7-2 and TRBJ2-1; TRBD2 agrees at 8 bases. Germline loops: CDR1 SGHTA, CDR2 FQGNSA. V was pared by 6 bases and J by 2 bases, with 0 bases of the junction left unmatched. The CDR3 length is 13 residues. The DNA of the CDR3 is TGTGCCAGCAGGACTAGCGCCTACAATGAGCAGTTCTTC. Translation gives CASRTSAYNEQFF.

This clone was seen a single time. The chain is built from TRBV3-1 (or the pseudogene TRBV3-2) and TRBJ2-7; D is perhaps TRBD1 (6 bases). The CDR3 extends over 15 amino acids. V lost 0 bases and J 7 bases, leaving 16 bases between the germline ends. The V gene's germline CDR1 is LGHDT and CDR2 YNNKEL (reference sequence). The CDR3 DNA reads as TGTGCCAGCAGCCAAGAGAGCCAGGGGATTCGGGAGCAGTACTTC. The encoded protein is CASSQESQGIREQYF.

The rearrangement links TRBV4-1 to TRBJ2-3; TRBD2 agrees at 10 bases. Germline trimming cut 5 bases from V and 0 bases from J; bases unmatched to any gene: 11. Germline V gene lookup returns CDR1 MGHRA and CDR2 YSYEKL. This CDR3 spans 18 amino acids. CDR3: CASSIRLAGATSTDTQYF. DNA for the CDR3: TGCGCCAGCAGCATTAGGCTAGCGGGGGCCACTAGCACAGATACGCAGTATTTT.

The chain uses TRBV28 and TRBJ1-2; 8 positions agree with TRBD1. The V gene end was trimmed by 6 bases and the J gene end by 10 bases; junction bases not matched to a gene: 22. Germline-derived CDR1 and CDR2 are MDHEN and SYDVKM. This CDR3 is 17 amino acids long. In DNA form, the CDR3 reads TGTGCCAGCAGCATACTCACCGGGACAGGCTTCGGGGGAGACTACACCTTC. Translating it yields CASSILTGTGFGGDYTF.

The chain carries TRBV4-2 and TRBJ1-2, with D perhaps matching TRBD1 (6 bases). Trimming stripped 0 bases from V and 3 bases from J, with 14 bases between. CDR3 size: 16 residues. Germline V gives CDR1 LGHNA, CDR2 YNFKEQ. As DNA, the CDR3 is TGTGCCAGCAGCCAAGAAATACAGGGCGAGGACTATGGCTACACCTTC. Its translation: CASSQEIQGEDYGYTF.

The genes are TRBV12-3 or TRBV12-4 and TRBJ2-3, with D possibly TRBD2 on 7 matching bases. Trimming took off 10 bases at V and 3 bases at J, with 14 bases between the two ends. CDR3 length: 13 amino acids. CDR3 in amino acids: CATGGLETDTQYF. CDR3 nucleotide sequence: TGTGCCACCGGGGGGCTCGAGACAGATACGCAGTATTTT.

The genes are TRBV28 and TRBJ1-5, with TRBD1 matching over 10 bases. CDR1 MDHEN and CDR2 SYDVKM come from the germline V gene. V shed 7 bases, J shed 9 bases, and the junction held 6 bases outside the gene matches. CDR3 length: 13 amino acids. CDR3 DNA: TGTGCCAGCACCCCGGGACAGGGGTGGCCCCAGCATTTT. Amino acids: CASTPGQGWPQHF.

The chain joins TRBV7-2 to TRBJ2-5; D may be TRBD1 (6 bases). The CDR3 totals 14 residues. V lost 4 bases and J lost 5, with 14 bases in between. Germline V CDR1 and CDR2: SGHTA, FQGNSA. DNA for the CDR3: TGTGCCAGCAGCTGGGCTTTTAGGGGGGAGACCCAGTACTTC. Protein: CASSWAFRGETQYF.

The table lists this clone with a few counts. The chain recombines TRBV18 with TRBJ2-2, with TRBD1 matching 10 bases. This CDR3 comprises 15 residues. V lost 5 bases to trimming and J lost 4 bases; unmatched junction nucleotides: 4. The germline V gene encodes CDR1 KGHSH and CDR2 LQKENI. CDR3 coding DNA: TGTGCCAGCTCAAGCGACAGGGGGCTCACCGGGGAGCTGTTTTTT. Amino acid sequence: CASSSDRGLTGELFF.

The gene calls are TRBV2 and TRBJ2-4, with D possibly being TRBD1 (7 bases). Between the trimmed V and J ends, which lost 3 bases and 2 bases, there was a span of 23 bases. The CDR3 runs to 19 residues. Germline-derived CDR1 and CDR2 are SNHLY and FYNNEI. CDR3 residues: CASSDGRWRETGSKNIQYF. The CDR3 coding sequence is TGTGCCAGCAGTGATGGGCGGTGGAGGGAGACAGGGTCCAAAAACATTCAGTACTTC.

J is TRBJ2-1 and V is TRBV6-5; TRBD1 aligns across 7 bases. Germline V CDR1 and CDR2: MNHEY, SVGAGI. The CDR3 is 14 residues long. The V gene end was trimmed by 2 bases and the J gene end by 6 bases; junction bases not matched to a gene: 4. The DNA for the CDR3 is TGTGCCAGCAGTTACAGGGGGCACAGCAATGAGCAGTTCTTC. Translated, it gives CASSYRGHSNEQFF.

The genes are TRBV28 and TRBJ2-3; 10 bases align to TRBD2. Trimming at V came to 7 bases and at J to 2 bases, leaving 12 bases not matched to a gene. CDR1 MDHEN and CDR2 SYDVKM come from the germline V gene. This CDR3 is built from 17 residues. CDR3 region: CASIRAGGLLFTDTQYF. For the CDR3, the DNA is TGTGCCAGCATCAGAGCGGGGGGGCTCCTTTTCACAGATACGCAGTATTTT.